Presented here are 2 T cell receptor beta chains from one specimen sequenced in a study of blood T cell repertoires in COVID-19. Profiling relied on immunoSEQ multiplex PCR, and the TCRdb table lists in-frame clones only, not all of them. The data show roughly 250,000 clones, roughly 86% seen once. Specimen: peripheral blood. The source of these receptors is a woman in her twenties or thirties with acute or convalescent COVID-19.

This sequence joins TRBV25-1 and TRBJ2-2, with unresolved D. The CDR3 runs to 15 residues. Germline values: CDR1 MGHDK, CDR2 SYGVNS. The V gene lost 4 bases and the J gene lost 3 bases, with 12 bases spanning the gap. The CDR3 region is CASSVVGLDTGELFF. The CDR3 DNA reads TGTGCCAGCAGTGTGGTCGGGTTGGACACCGGGGAGCTGTTTTTT.

The rearrangement uses TRBV7-2 and TRBJ2-7, with 11 positions matching TRBD2. Per the germline V gene, CDR1 is SGHTA and CDR2 is FQGNSA. V was pared by 5 bases and J by 3 bases, with 9 bases of the junction left unmatched. This CDR3 has 16 residues. In nucleotides, the CDR3 is TGTGCCAGCAGCCAAACTAGCGGGAGTCCCAGCTACGAGCAGTACTTC. Translation: CASSQTSGSPSYEQYF. Looking up the rest from reference TRBV7-2 and TRBJ2-7 gives the full variable domain: GAGVSQSPSNKVTEKGKDVELRCDPISGHTALYWYRQSLGQGLEFLIYFQGNSAPDKSGLPSDRFSAERTGGSVSTLTIQRTQQEDSAVYLCASSQTSGSPSYEQYFGPGTRLTVT.